This paragraph covers one TCR beta chain sequence. Its antigen is undetermined. The data derive from a study of T cells expressing NK-cell markers. Study-level findings and limits: Dominant NKG2C+ clonotypes accounted for about 1.0-8% of CD8+ T cells in about six donors.

Following a re-call of the 5' RACE reads, TCRdb has one entry per CDR3 protein and lacks DNA. Listed are over 150,000 distinct CDR3 sequences; roughly a third falls within the top ten. Germline assignment: CDR1 LNHDA and CDR2 SQIVND (reference sequence). CDR3 length equals 17 residues. The V call is TRBV19, the J call TRBJ2-3; TCRdb's assignment of TRBD2 cannot be checked, as there is no DNA. The sample was blood T cells: a sorted CD56 or NKG2C T cell subset, CD4+ or CD8+ T cells, or bulk PBMC T cells (not recorded which). This clonotype originated in a woman aged 45 to 65 in good health. The chain's CDR3 is CASSIDPGGTSKDTQYF.